Below are 27 T cell receptor beta chains sequenced from a single sample in a study of vaccination effects on CD4 cells after COVID-19 (dated by TCRdb to between 2021 and 2022). The antigens for these receptors are not known. To identify antigen-specific CD4+ T cell clonotypes by their expansion, the ViraFEST assay first stimulated PBMC with viral peptide pools and then applied TCR sequencing. After 10 to 11 days of culture, CD4+ T cells were isolated with the EasySep CD4+ T cell isolation kit. Convalescent patients had PCR-confirmed SARS-CoV-2 infection between March and December 2020, before Alpha, Beta and Delta variants emerged in the United States. Library prep was done by the immunoSEQ multiplex PCR assay. Held by TCRdb, this immuneACCESS table contains in-frame sequences only and omits some clones. Under half of the omission traces to an unresolved V gene where checked; the cause of the rest is unknown. The sample table shows around 40,000 clones, and around 72% are seen once. The ten largest clones take up roughly 30% of the sample.

The sequenced sample was CD4+ T cells from PBMCs cultured with a peptide pool, obtained before COVID-19 vaccination. The receptors here all came from a human donor who had a prior SARS-CoV-2 infection.

The chain uses TRBV7-3 and TRBJ2-7, with 11 bases matching TRBD1. The junction had 2 bases not matched to a gene; V was cut back by 4 bases and J by 6 bases. Germline V gives CDR1 SGHTA, CDR2 FQGTGA. The CDR3 loop spans 13 amino acids. This chain's CDR3 is CASSYGTGGEQYF. CDR3 nucleotides: TGTGCCAGCAGCTACGGGACAGGGGGCGAGCAGTACTTC.

This clone was seen many times. CDR3 sequence (DNA): TGTGCCACCAGCAGGCCACAGACAGGGCGTTATCAGCCCCAGCATTTT. Protein: CATSRPQTGRYQPQHF. V gene TRBV15 combines with J gene TRBJ1-5; 7 nucleotides match TRBD1. The V and J ends lost 3 bases and 5 bases, in that order; junction bases with no gene match: 10. Germline-derived CDR1 and CDR2 are LNHNV and YYDKDF (reference sequence). CDR3 length: 16 residues.

The chain recombines TRBV6-2 or TRBV6-3 with TRBJ1-5; the match to TRBD1 covers 10 bases. The V segment lost 4 bases and the J segment 0 bases; nucleotides outside the gene matches: 12. From germline, CDR1 is MNHEY and CDR2 SVGEGT. This CDR3 has 19 amino acids. The CDR3 here is CASSFKPGQGIYSNQPQHF. The CDR3 coding sequence is TGTGCCAGCAGTTTTAAACCGGGACAGGGGATTTATAGCAATCAGCCCCAGCATTTT.

The chain employs TRBV19 and TRBJ2-5; D uncertain. The V and J ends lost 3 bases and 5 bases respectively, with 10 bases between them. The CDR3 is 13 residues long. Germline-derived CDR1 and CDR2 are LNHDA and SQIVND (reference sequence). CDR3 residues: CASSIEVLETQYF. For the CDR3, the DNA is TGTGCCAGTAGTATTGAGGTATTGGAGACCCAGTACTTC.

This chain joins TRBV6-1 and TRBJ1-1; D remains ambiguous. V was trimmed by 0 bases and J by 5 bases, leaving 13 bases between them. This CDR3 is built from 15 residues. Germline values: CDR1 MNHNS, CDR2 SASEGT. DNA of the CDR3: TGTGCCAGCAGTGAAGCGCTTCGGGGTTGGACTGAAGCTTTCTTT. This translates into CASSEALRGWTEAFF.

This clone has only one observation. J is TRBJ1-3 and V is TRBV11-2; TRBD1 agrees at 7 bases. Trimming cost V 5 bases and J 3 bases; bases outside gene matches: 7. This CDR3 region has 15 residues. Germline CDR1 reads SGHAT; CDR2 reads FQNNGV. This CDR3 reads CASSEQGMNGNTIYF. The CDR3 nucleotides read TGTGCCAGCAGCGAACAGGGGATGAATGGAAACACCATATATTTT. Using reference TRBV11-2 and TRBJ1-3 for the parts outside the CDR3, the full variable domain is EAGVAQSPRYKIIEKRQSVAFWCNPISGHATLYWYQQILGQGPKLLIQFQNNGVVDDSQLPKDRFSAERLKGVDSTLKIQPAKLEDSAVYLCASSEQGMNGNTIYFGEGSWLTVV.

DNA for the CDR3: TGTGCCAGCAGCTTAAACTGGAACTATGGCTACACCTTC. Protein product: CASSLNWNYGYTF. This chain joins TRBV11-3 and TRBJ1-2, with unresolved D. Germline CDR1 and CDR2: SGHNT and YENEEA. This CDR3 has 13 residues. With 2 bases removed from V and 2 bases from J, the gap between germline ends came to 6 bases.

The chain has TRBV15 and TRBJ1-2; D is ambiguous. The CDR3 runs 13 residues. The V end lost 0 bases, the J end lost 2 bases, and 4 bases lay between the germline ends. Germline V lookup: CDR1 LNHNV, CDR2 YYDKDF (reference sequence). CDR3 bases: TGTGCCACCAGCAGAGACAGGAACTATGGCTACACCTTC. Encoded protein: CATSRDRNYGYTF. Filled out from reference TRBV15 and TRBJ1-2, the complete variable domain reads DAMVIQNPRYQVTQFGKPVTLSCSQTLNHNVMYWYQQKSSQAPKLLFHYYDKDFNNEADTPDNFQSRRPNTSFCFLDIRSPGLGDTAMYLCATSRDRNYGYTFGSGTRLTVV.

The chain links TRBV7-3 to TRBJ2-5; possibly TRBD1 for D (6 bases). Germline V CDR1 and CDR2: SGHTA, FQGTGA. V was cut by 4 bases and J by 2 bases, with 14 bases left in between. The CDR3 totals 15 residues. The CDR3 protein is CASSYDRTSQETQYF. The CDR3 bases are TGTGCCAGCAGCTACGACAGGACATCACAAGAGACCCAGTACTTC. The variable domain in full, with the rest retrieved from reference TRBV7-3 and TRBJ2-5, is GAGVSQTPSNKVTEKGKYVELRCDPISGHTALYWYRQSLGQGPEFLIYFQGTGAADDSGLPNDRFFAVRPEGSVSTLKIQRTERGDSAVYLCASSYDRTSQETQYFGPGTRLLVL.

The rearrangement joins TRBV6-4 to TRBJ1-1; possibly TRBD1 for D (5 bases). V was pared by 0 bases and J by 14 bases, with 16 bases between. The CDR3 extends over 13 amino acids. CDR1 MRHNA and CDR2 SNTAGT come from the germline V gene. The CDR3 region has the DNA TGTGCCAGCAGTGACTCTCTTCGGGGGAGGGTGTTCTTT. It specifies CASSDSLRGRVFF.

The rearrangement joins TRBV11-1 to TRBJ2-2, with 8 bases that match TRBD1. The CDR3 totals 15 residues. After removal of 7 bases from V and 4 bases from J, the junction contained 8 bases not matched to a gene. Germline CDR1 SGHAT, CDR2 FQDESV (reference sequence). This CDR3 reads CASTLGQGATGELFF. The CDR3, as DNA: TGTGCCAGCACCTTGGGGCAGGGGGCCACCGGGGAGCTGTTTTTT.

The rearrangement uses TRBV18 and TRBJ1-1; TRBD1 matches 8 bases. Trimming took 5 bases from V and 10 from J; bases not matched to a gene: 12. Germline values: CDR1 KGHSH, CDR2 LQKENI. CDR3 length: 14 residues. CDR3 residues: CASSSSGTGVPAFF. CDR3 in DNA: TGTGCCAGCTCAAGCTCCGGGACAGGTGTTCCAGCTTTCTTT.

This chain links TRBV19 with TRBJ2-7; 10 bases fit TRBD1. Trimming took 5 bases from V and 3 from J; bases not matched to a gene: 7. The CDR3 covers 15 residues. Germline lookup yields CDR1 LNHDA and CDR2 SQIVND (reference sequence). CDR3 sequence: CASSVTGTGVYEQYF. In DNA form, the CDR3 reads TGTGCCAGTAGTGTCACCGGGACAGGGGTCTACGAGCAGTACTTC.

The chain employs TRBV9 and TRBJ1-2, with D possibly matching TRBD1 (5 bases). This CDR3 spans 17 amino acids. Germline CDR1 reads SGDLS; CDR2 reads YYNGEE. Trimming cost V 0 bases and J 8 bases, with 23 bases left between them. The CDR3 loop is CASSVAGQRSRYGGYTF. The CDR3 region has the DNA TGTGCCAGCAGCGTAGCAGGACAAAGGTCTCGCTATGGGGGCTACACCTTC.

This chain links TRBV6-1 with TRBJ2-7; the D gene is possibly TRBD2 (5 bases). Trimming took 3 bases from V and 9 from J, leaving 15 bases between them. The CDR3 runs 13 residues. Per the germline V gene, CDR1 is MNHNS and CDR2 is SASEGT. The chain's CDR3 is CASSDGVTTVQYF. The CDR3 region has the DNA TGTGCCAGCAGTGATGGGGTGACTACGGTGCAGTACTTC.

The rearrangement links TRBV11-3 to TRBJ1-1; the D is unclear. CDR3 size: 14 residues. Germline V CDR1 and CDR2: SGHNT, YENEEA. Deletions cut 2 bases from V and 4 bases from J, with 11 bases between. CDR3 protein: CASSLPGSATEAFF. CDR3 coding DNA: TGTGCCAGCAGCTTACCGGGGTCGGCCACTGAAGCTTTCTTT. Full variable domain (remainder filled in from reference TRBV11-3 and TRBJ1-1): EAGVVQSPRYKIIEKKQPVAFWCNPISGHNTLYWYLQNLGQGPELLIRYENEEAVDDSQLPKDRFSAERLKGVDSTLKIQPAELGDSAVYLCASSLPGSATEAFFGQGTRLTVV.

The rearrangement joins TRBV7-2 to TRBJ1-4; D is perhaps TRBD1 (5 bases). Germline V CDR1 and CDR2: SGHTA, FQGNSA. The V end was cut by 0 bases, the J end by 2 bases, with 10 bases between. This CDR3 region has 16 residues. Here the CDR3 reads CASSLAPAGTNEKLFF. DNA for the CDR3: TGTGCCAGCAGCTTAGCCCCCGCAGGGACTAATGAAAAACTGTTTTTT.

DNA of the CDR3: TGTGCCAGCAGTGAATCCCGACAGGGGAACACTGAAGCTTTCTTT. It codes for CASSESRQGNTEAFF. The rearrangement joins TRBV25-1 to TRBJ1-1; TRBD1 matches at 7 bases. V dropped 1 base and J dropped 1; count of bases not matched to a gene: 3. CDR1 and CDR2 from the germline V gene are MGHDK and SYGVNS. This CDR3 is 15 amino acids long.

This sequence joins TRBV5-1 and TRBJ2-2; either TRBD1 or TRBD2 may supply D (6 bases each). Germline V gene data show CDR1 as SGHRS and CDR2 as YFSETQ. The CDR3 has 14 residues. The V end lost 2 bases, the J end lost 6 bases, and 11 bases lay between the germline ends. In DNA form, the CDR3 reads TGCGCCAGCAGCTTATACAGGGAGGCCGGGGAGCTGTTTTTT. It is translated as CASSLYREAGELFF.

The chain is built from TRBV11-3 and TRBJ2-3; 12 bases map to TRBD2. The CDR3 extends over 16 amino acids. Trimming removed 4 bases from V and 5 bases from J; junction bases left unmatched: 7. Per the germline V gene, CDR1 is SGHNT and CDR2 is YENEEA. The CDR3 region is CASSSRLAGVLDTQYF. As DNA, the CDR3 is TGTGCCAGCAGCTCCCGACTAGCGGGAGTTCTAGATACGCAGTATTTT.

The chain carries TRBV19 and TRBJ2-1; weak D call: TRBD2 (5 bases). The V end lost 6 bases, the J end lost 4 bases, and 10 bases lay between the germline ends. The CDR3 length is 13 residues. Germline CDR1 and CDR2: LNHDA and SQIVND (reference sequence). The CDR3 spells CASSGLVYNEQFF. The CDR3 DNA reads TGTGCCAGTAGCGGACTCGTGTACAATGAGCAGTTCTTC.

This clone appeared a few times. This rearrangement joins TRBV4-1 to TRBJ2-1; TRBD2 is a possible D gene (6 bases). The V and J ends lost 4 bases and 0 bases respectively, with 19 bases between them. The CDR3 covers 18 residues. The germline V gene encodes CDR1 MGHRA and CDR2 YSYEKL. CDR3 nucleotides: TGCGCCAGCAGCCGGGGCGGGGCCACAGGCTACTCCTACAATGAGCAGTTCTTC. This encodes CASSRGGATGYSYNEQFF.

Remarks on this clone: A junction boundary mismatches the germline segment, possibly from a read error. The chain links TRBV5-1 to TRBJ2-5, with 9 bases aligning to TRBD1. This CDR3 has 14 residues. Germline CDR1 is SGHRS and CDR2 is YFSETQ. The chain's CDR3 is CASRLDGQGETQYF. CDR3 nucleotide sequence: TGCGCCAGCAGATTGGATGGACAGGGGGAGACCCAGTACTTC.

This clone came up many times. Written as DNA, the CDR3 is TGTGCCAGCAGTTTAGTGCAAGGTAGCGGCAATGAGCAGTTCTTC. Protein: CASSLVQGSGNEQFF. This chain uses TRBV6-5 with TRBJ2-1; a possible D gene is TRBD2 (6 bases). This CDR3 contains 15 residues. V lost 4 bases and J lost 6, with 16 bases in between. From germline, CDR1 is MNHEY and CDR2 SVGAGI.

V gene TRBV5-1 combines with J gene TRBJ2-3; D might be TRBD2 (6 bases). The CDR3 consists of 14 residues. The V gene's germline CDR1 is SGHRS and CDR2 YFSETQ. V lost 6 bases and J lost 3, with 14 bases in between. CDR3 in DNA: TGCGCCAGCACTCATTGGGGGGAGACAGATACGCAGTATTTT. The encoded protein is CASTHWGETDTQYF.

The rearrangement links TRBV11-3 to TRBJ2-3; no firm D call. V was pared by 4 bases and J by 5 bases, with 19 bases between. The germline V gene has CDR1 SGHNT and CDR2 YENEEA. The CDR3 has 16 residues. Here the CDR3 DNA reads TGTGCCAGCAGCTCATCTGGGGTTGGGGTCGGAGATACGCAGTATTTT. Amino acid sequence: CASSSSGVGVGDTQYF.

The rearrangement joins TRBV7-8 to TRBJ2-7; 14 nucleotides agree with TRBD2. The CDR3 loop spans 17 amino acids. Germline values: CDR1 SGHVS, CDR2 FQNEAQ. The J segment lost 3 bases and the V segment lost 5 bases, leaving 9 bases of the junction unmatched. CDR3 nucleotide sequence: TGTGCCAGCAGCCTGTGGACTAGCGGGGGGCTACACTACGAGCAGTACTTC. The encoded protein is CASSLWTSGGLHYEQYF.